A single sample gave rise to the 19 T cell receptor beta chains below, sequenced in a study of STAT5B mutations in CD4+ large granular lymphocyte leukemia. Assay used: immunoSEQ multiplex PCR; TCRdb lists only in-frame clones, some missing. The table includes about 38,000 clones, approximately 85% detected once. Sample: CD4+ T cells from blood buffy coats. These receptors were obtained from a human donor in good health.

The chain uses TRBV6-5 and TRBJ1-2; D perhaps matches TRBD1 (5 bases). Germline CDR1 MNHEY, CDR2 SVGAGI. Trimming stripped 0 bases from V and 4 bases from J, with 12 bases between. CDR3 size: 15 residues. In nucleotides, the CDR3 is TGTGCCAGCAGTTACTCGAGTGCAGGGCCCTATGGCTACACCTTC. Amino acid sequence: CASSYSSAGPYGYTF.

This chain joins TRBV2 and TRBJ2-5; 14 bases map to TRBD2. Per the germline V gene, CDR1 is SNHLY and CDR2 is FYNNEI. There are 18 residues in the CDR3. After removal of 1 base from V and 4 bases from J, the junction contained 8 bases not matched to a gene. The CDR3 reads CASSEGGLAGATGETQYF. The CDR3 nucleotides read TGTGCCAGCAGTGAAGGGGGACTAGCGGGAGCAACGGGAGAGACCCAGTACTTC.

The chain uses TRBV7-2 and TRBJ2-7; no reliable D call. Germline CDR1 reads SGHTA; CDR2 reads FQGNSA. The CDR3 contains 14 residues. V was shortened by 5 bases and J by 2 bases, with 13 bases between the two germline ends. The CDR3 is CASSVSGQAYEQYF. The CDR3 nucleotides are TGTGCCAGCAGCGTCTCAGGTCAAGCCTACGAGCAGTACTTC.

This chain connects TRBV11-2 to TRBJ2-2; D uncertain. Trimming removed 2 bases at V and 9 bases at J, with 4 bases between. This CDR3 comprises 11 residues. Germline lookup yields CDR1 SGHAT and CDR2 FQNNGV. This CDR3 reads CASSLSRELFF. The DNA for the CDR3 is TGTGCCAGCAGCTTAAGCAGGGAGCTGTTTTTT.

The CDR3 coding sequence is TGTGCCAGTAGTAAACGCCCGGGGACAGAGGCTAACTATGGCTACACCTTC. This codes for CASSKRPGTEANYGYTF. The chain links TRBV19 to TRBJ1-2, with 7 bases lining up with TRBD1. The V and J ends lost 4 bases and 0 bases, in that order; junction bases with no gene match: 11. Germline CDR1 LNHDA, CDR2 SQIVND (reference sequence). The CDR3 runs to 17 residues.

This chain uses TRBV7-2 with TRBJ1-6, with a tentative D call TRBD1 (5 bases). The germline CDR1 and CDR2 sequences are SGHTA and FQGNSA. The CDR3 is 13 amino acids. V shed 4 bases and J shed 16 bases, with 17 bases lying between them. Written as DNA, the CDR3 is TGTGCCAGCAGCTCCAATCGGTTCGGGACTCTCCACTTT. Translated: CASSSNRFGTLHF. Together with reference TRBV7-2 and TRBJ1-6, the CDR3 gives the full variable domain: GAGVSQSPSNKVTEKGKDVELRCDPISGHTALYWYRQSLGQGLEFLIYFQGNSAPDKSGLPSDRFSAERTGGSVSTLTIQRTQQEDSAVYLCASSSNRFGTLHFGNGTRLTVT.

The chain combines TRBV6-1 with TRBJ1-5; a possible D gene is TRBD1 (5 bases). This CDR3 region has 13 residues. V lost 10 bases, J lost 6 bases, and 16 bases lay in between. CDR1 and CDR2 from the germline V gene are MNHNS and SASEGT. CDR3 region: CATFGPGGQPQHF. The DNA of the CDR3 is TGTGCCACCTTTGGGCCGGGGGGTCAGCCCCAGCATTTT.

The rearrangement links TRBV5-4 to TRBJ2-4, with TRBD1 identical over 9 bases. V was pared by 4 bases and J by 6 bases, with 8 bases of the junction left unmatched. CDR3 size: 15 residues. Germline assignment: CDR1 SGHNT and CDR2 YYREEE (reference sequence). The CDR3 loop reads CASSHGTGTGNIQYF. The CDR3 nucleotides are TGTGCCAGCAGCCACGGGACAGGGACGGGAAACATTCAGTACTTC. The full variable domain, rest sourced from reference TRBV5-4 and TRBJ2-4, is ETGVTQSPTHLIKTRGQQVTLRCSSQSGHNTVSWYQQALGQGPQFIFQYYREEENGRGNFPPRFSGLQFPNYSSELNVNALELDDSALYLCASSHGTGTGNIQYFGAGTRLSVL.

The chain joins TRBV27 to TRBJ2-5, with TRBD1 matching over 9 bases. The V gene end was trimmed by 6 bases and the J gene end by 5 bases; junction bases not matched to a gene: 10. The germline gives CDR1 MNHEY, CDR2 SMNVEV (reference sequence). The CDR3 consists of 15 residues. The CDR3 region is CASSKDRGGLETQYF. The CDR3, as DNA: TGTGCCAGCAGCAAGGACAGGGGCGGGTTGGAGACCCAGTACTTC.

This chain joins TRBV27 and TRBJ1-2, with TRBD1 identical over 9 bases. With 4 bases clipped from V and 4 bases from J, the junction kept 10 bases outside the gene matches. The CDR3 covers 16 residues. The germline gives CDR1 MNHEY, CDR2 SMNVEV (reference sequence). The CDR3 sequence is CASSSPGQGPSYGYTF. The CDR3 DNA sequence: TGTGCCAGCAGTTCCCCGGGACAGGGCCCCAGCTATGGCTACACCTTC.

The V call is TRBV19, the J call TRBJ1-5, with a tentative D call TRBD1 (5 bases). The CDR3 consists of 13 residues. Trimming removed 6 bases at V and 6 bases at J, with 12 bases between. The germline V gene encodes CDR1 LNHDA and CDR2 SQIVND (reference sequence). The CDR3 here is CASRVGLGQPQHF. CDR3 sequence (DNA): TGTGCCAGTAGGGTGGGGCTTGGTCAGCCCCAGCATTTT.

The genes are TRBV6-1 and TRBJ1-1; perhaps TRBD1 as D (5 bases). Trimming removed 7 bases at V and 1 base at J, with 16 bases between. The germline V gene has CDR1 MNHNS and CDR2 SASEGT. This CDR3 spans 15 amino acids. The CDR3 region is CASNPRGQGNTEAFF. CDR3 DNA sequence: TGTGCCAGCAATCCTAGGGGTCAGGGGAACACTGAAGCTTTCTTT.

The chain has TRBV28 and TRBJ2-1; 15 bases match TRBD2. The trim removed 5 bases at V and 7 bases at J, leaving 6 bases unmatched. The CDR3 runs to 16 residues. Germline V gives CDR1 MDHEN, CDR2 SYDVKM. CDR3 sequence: CASSEDGTSGGNEQFF. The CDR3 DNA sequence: TGTGCCAGCAGTGAAGATGGGACTAGCGGGGGGAATGAGCAGTTCTTC. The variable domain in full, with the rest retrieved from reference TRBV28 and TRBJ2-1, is DVKVTQSSRYLVKRTGEKVFLECVQDMDHENMFWYRQDPGLGLRLIYFSYDVKMKEKGDIPEGYSVSREKKERFSLILESASTNQTSMYLCASSEDGTSGGNEQFFGPGTRLTVL.

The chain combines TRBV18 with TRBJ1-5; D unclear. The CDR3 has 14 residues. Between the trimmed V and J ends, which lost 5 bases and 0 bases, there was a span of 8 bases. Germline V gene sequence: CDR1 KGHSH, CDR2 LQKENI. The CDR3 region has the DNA TGTGCCAGCTCAAGTGAGTCTAGCAATCAGCCCCAGCATTTT. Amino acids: CASSSESSNQPQHF.

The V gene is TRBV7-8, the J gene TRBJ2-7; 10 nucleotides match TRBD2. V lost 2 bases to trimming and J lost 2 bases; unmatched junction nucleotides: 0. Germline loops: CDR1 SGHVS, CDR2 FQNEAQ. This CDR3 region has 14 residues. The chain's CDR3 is CASSLTSGAYEQYF. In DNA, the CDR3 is TGTGCCAGCAGCTTAACTAGCGGGGCCTACGAGCAGTACTTC.

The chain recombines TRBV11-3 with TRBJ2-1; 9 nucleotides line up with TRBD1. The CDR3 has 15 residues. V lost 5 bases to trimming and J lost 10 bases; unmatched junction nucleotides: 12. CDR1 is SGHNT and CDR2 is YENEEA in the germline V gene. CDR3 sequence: CASSPSGTGPREQFF. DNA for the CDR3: TGTGCCAGCAGCCCCTCCGGGACAGGGCCGCGGGAGCAGTTCTTC.

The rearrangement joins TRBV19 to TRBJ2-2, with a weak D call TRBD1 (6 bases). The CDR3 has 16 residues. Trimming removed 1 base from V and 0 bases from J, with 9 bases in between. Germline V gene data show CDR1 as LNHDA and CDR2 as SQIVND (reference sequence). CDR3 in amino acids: CASSIGTVSNTGELFF. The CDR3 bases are TGTGCCAGTAGTATAGGGACAGTATCGAACACCGGGGAGCTGTTTTTT. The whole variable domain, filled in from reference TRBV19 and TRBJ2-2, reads DGGITQSPKYLFRKEGQNVTLSCEQNLNHDAMYWYRQDPGQGLRLIYYSQIVNDFQKGDIAEGYSVSREKKESFPLTVTSAQKNPTAFYLCASSIGTVSNTGELFFGEGSRLTVL.

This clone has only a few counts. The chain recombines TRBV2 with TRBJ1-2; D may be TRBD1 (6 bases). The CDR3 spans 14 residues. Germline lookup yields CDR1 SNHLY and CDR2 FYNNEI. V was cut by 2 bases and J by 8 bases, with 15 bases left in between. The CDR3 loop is CASSERVGGGGYTF. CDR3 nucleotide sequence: TGTGCCAGCAGTGAAAGGGTGGGGGGCGGAGGCTACACCTTC.

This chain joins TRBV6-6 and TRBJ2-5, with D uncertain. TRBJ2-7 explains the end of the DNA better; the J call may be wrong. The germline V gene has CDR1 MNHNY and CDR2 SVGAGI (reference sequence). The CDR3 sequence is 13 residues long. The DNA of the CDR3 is TGTGCCAGCAGTCACCCGACCCGATACGAGCAGTACTTC. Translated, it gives CASSHPTRYEQYF.